The T cell receptor (beta chain) described here comes from a study of blood T cell repertoires in COVID-19. Study details: Acute and convalescent COVID-19 samples came from the United States, Italy and Spain. T cells, B-cell-depleted T cells, or PBMCs supplied cDNA or gDNA.

Seattle enrolled patients during active infection and tracked them longitudinally. V lost 5 bases to trimming and J lost 10 bases, with 9 bases between them. CDR1 and CDR2 from the germline V gene are PRHDT and FYEKMQ (reference sequence). CDR3 length: 11 residues. This clone showed up just once. Study processing details: Estimation of nucleated cell counts was performed using reference gene primer amplification. Generated by immunoSEQ multiplex PCR, the TCRdb table keeps only in-frame clones and is missing some. From that table come the V and J calls and clone size; the DNA was used to work out D and trimming. The sample has 100,000 to 150,000 clones, around 89% seen once.

This TCR came from a man in his 60s with COVID-19, enrolled during active disease. Sequencing was done on a sample of peripheral blood. This chain joins TRBV13 and TRBJ2-1, with D tentatively TRBD2 (6 bases). The chain's CDR3 is CASSEGREQFF. The CDR3 nucleotides are TGTGCCAGCAGCGAGGGGAGGGAGCAGTTCTTC.